Following are 9 T cell receptor beta chains from one sample sequenced in a study of blood T cells in healthy people across ages. Alongside a J-beta primer mix, a sample-barcoded 5' primer served in a second PCR lasting roughly 7 to 11 cycles. One entry per CDR3 protein results from TCRdb running MiXCR on the 5' RACE reads. The sample lists about 1.8 million distinct CDR3 sequences; roughly 52% were seen once. Sequenced input: blood. The receptors originated from a woman aged 40-49 years in good health.

The chain recombines TRBV20-1 with TRBJ1-2; 8 bases fit TRBD1. Trimming cost V 3 bases and J 0 bases; bases outside gene matches: 3. Germline CDR1 is DFQATT and CDR2 is SNEGSKA (reference sequence). The CDR3 extends over 14 amino acids. The CDR3, as DNA: TGCAGTGCTAGGGTGGACAGGGCTAACTATGGCTACACCTTC. This sequence encodes CSARVDRANYGYTF.

The rearrangement uses TRBV6-1 and TRBJ2-7, with a possible D match to TRBD1 (6 bases). Between the trimmed V and J ends, which lost 3 bases and 5 bases, there was a span of 14 bases. Germline V lookup: CDR1 MNHNS, CDR2 SASEGT. The CDR3 totals 14 residues. In DNA form, the CDR3 reads TGTGCCAGCAGTGATACCGGGACACTCGACGAGCAGTACTTC. It is translated as CASSDTGTLDEQYF.

This clonotype was detected a few times. The chain recombines TRBV12-3 or TRBV12-4 with TRBJ2-1; possibly TRBD2 for D (6 bases). V lost 8 bases and J 4 bases, leaving 15 bases between the germline ends. The CDR3 extends over 14 amino acids. CDR3 nucleotides: TGTGCCAGCCTGACCGGGGGAACTTACAATGAGCAGTTCTTC. Its translation: CASLTGGTYNEQFF.

V is TRBV6-2 or TRBV6-3 and J is TRBJ2-1; D is possibly TRBD1 or TRBD2 (6 bases each). This CDR3 contains 14 residues. Trimming took 5 bases from V and 8 from J, leaving 16 bases between them. From germline, CDR1 is MNHEY and CDR2 SVGEGT. In nucleotides, the CDR3 is TGTGCCAGCAGTAACCAGTACGGGGGCGATGAGCAGTTCTTC. It encodes CASSNQYGGDEQFF.

The rearrangement uses TRBV4-1 and TRBJ1-1; perhaps TRBD1 as D (6 bases). V shed 1 base and J shed 4 bases, with 10 bases lying between them. This CDR3 is 14 amino acids long. Germline values: CDR1 MGHRA, CDR2 YSYEKL. The CDR3 reads CASSQGGGATEAFF. The DNA for the CDR3 is TGCGCCAGCAGCCAAGGCGGGGGGGCCACTGAAGCTTTCTTT.

The count of this clonotype is one. The V call is TRBV6-2 or TRBV6-3, the J call TRBJ2-1; the match to TRBD2 covers 12 bases. Germline V CDR1 and CDR2: MNHEY, SVGEGT. The V gene end was trimmed by 5 bases and the J gene end by 0 bases; junction bases not matched to a gene: 5. The CDR3 runs to 17 residues. Here the CDR3 DNA reads TGTGCCAGCAGTACCAGGACTAGCGGGGTCTCCTACAATGAGCAGTTCTTC. It codes for CASSTRTSGVSYNEQFF.

This clonotype was detected only a few times. The chain combines TRBV29-1 with TRBJ2-3; TRBD1 might be the D (6 bases). Trimming left V 1 base short and J 2 bases short, with 19 bases between. The CDR3 has 17 amino acids. Germline V gene lookup returns CDR1 SQVTM and CDR2 ANQGSEA. CDR3 protein: CSVEVLNSRGTTDTQYF. The CDR3 nucleotides read TGCAGCGTTGAAGTTCTTAACTCCAGGGGCACCACAGATACGCAGTATTTT.

The chain couples TRBV12-3 or TRBV12-4 to TRBJ1-2, with 9 positions matching TRBD1. The CDR3 runs 14 residues. The trim removed 4 bases at V and 8 bases at J, leaving 8 bases unmatched. CDR3 nucleotides: TGTGCCAGCAGTTGGTACAGGGGGCAGGGGGGCTACACCTTC. Its protein product is CASSWYRGQGGYTF.

V is TRBV4-2 and J is TRBJ2-3; D is possibly TRBD1 (5 bases). The V end lost 0 bases, the J end lost 1 base, and 11 bases lay between the germline ends. The CDR3 has 16 amino acids. Germline CDR1 LGHNA, CDR2 YNFKEQ. The CDR3 DNA follows: TGTGCCAGCAGCCAAGAGGGCATACAGGGCACAGATACGCAGTATTTT. Translating it yields CASSQEGIQGTDTQYF.